The subject of this entry is one T cell receptor beta chain. Its specificity is not known. This specimen comes from a study of OX40 agonist ivuxolimab in advanced cancers. The overall study: Ivuxolimab, an antibody acting as an agonist of OX40 (CD134), was used to treat patients. Patients enrolled in dose escalation were diagnosed with hepatocellular carcinoma, melanoma, renal cell or head and neck cancer. Study-wide results and caveats: Relative to CD4+ cells, CD8+ T cells on average had more expanded clones.

Measured with immunoSEQ multiplex PCR; TCRdb has only the in-frame clones, and not every one. Counted here are about 66,000 clones, 85% to 90% occurring once; the ten biggest clones make up roughly an eighth. V trimming: 1 base; J trimming: 4 bases; junction bases outside the gene matches: 8. Germline V lookup: CDR1 SQVTM, CDR2 ANQGSEA. The CDR3 extends over 15 amino acids. The TCR originated in an adult with an advanced solid tumor such as melanoma, head and neck, liver or kidney cancer. The chain is built from TRBV29-1 and TRBJ1-2; 8 nucleotides match TRBD1. The sample was CD4+ or CD8+ T cells sorted from blood, taken in a trial of the OX40 agonist ivuxolimab. This CDR3 is CSVEGTTGEGYGYTF. Here the CDR3 DNA reads TGCAGCGTTGAAGGCACGACAGGGGAGGGCTATGGCTACACCTTC.